The sequence of this T cell receptor beta chain was determined in a study of CD8+ T cells in alopecia areata. Findings and limits, study-wide: How baseline CD8+ expansion relates to response remains uncertain (there was one nonresponder).

Following extraction, RNA underwent reverse transcription to cDNA, which served as the sequencing template. The table came from immunoSEQ multiplex PCR; TCRdb's copy has only in-frame clones and leaves some out. The profile shows about 270,000 clones, about three fifths of them singletons. For this clone: Its target is not known.

Unmatched junction bases numbered 13, after V lost 0 bases and J lost 3 bases. Germline V gene sequence: CDR1 KGHSH, CDR2 LQKENI. The CDR3 totals 18 residues. As for treatment: oral pan-JAK inhibitor, 5-10 mg twice daily. The source of this sequence is a human donor with alopecia areata. Sequenced here: CD4+ T cells sorted from blood, sampled at roughly week 53, from a patient treated with tofacitinib. The chain uses TRBV18 and TRBJ2-7, with 8 bases matching TRBD1. The chain's CDR3 is CASSPPFGQGPGFYEQYF. CDR3 nucleotide sequence: TGTGCCAGCTCACCACCGTTCGGACAGGGCCCAGGATTCTACGAGCAGTACTTC.